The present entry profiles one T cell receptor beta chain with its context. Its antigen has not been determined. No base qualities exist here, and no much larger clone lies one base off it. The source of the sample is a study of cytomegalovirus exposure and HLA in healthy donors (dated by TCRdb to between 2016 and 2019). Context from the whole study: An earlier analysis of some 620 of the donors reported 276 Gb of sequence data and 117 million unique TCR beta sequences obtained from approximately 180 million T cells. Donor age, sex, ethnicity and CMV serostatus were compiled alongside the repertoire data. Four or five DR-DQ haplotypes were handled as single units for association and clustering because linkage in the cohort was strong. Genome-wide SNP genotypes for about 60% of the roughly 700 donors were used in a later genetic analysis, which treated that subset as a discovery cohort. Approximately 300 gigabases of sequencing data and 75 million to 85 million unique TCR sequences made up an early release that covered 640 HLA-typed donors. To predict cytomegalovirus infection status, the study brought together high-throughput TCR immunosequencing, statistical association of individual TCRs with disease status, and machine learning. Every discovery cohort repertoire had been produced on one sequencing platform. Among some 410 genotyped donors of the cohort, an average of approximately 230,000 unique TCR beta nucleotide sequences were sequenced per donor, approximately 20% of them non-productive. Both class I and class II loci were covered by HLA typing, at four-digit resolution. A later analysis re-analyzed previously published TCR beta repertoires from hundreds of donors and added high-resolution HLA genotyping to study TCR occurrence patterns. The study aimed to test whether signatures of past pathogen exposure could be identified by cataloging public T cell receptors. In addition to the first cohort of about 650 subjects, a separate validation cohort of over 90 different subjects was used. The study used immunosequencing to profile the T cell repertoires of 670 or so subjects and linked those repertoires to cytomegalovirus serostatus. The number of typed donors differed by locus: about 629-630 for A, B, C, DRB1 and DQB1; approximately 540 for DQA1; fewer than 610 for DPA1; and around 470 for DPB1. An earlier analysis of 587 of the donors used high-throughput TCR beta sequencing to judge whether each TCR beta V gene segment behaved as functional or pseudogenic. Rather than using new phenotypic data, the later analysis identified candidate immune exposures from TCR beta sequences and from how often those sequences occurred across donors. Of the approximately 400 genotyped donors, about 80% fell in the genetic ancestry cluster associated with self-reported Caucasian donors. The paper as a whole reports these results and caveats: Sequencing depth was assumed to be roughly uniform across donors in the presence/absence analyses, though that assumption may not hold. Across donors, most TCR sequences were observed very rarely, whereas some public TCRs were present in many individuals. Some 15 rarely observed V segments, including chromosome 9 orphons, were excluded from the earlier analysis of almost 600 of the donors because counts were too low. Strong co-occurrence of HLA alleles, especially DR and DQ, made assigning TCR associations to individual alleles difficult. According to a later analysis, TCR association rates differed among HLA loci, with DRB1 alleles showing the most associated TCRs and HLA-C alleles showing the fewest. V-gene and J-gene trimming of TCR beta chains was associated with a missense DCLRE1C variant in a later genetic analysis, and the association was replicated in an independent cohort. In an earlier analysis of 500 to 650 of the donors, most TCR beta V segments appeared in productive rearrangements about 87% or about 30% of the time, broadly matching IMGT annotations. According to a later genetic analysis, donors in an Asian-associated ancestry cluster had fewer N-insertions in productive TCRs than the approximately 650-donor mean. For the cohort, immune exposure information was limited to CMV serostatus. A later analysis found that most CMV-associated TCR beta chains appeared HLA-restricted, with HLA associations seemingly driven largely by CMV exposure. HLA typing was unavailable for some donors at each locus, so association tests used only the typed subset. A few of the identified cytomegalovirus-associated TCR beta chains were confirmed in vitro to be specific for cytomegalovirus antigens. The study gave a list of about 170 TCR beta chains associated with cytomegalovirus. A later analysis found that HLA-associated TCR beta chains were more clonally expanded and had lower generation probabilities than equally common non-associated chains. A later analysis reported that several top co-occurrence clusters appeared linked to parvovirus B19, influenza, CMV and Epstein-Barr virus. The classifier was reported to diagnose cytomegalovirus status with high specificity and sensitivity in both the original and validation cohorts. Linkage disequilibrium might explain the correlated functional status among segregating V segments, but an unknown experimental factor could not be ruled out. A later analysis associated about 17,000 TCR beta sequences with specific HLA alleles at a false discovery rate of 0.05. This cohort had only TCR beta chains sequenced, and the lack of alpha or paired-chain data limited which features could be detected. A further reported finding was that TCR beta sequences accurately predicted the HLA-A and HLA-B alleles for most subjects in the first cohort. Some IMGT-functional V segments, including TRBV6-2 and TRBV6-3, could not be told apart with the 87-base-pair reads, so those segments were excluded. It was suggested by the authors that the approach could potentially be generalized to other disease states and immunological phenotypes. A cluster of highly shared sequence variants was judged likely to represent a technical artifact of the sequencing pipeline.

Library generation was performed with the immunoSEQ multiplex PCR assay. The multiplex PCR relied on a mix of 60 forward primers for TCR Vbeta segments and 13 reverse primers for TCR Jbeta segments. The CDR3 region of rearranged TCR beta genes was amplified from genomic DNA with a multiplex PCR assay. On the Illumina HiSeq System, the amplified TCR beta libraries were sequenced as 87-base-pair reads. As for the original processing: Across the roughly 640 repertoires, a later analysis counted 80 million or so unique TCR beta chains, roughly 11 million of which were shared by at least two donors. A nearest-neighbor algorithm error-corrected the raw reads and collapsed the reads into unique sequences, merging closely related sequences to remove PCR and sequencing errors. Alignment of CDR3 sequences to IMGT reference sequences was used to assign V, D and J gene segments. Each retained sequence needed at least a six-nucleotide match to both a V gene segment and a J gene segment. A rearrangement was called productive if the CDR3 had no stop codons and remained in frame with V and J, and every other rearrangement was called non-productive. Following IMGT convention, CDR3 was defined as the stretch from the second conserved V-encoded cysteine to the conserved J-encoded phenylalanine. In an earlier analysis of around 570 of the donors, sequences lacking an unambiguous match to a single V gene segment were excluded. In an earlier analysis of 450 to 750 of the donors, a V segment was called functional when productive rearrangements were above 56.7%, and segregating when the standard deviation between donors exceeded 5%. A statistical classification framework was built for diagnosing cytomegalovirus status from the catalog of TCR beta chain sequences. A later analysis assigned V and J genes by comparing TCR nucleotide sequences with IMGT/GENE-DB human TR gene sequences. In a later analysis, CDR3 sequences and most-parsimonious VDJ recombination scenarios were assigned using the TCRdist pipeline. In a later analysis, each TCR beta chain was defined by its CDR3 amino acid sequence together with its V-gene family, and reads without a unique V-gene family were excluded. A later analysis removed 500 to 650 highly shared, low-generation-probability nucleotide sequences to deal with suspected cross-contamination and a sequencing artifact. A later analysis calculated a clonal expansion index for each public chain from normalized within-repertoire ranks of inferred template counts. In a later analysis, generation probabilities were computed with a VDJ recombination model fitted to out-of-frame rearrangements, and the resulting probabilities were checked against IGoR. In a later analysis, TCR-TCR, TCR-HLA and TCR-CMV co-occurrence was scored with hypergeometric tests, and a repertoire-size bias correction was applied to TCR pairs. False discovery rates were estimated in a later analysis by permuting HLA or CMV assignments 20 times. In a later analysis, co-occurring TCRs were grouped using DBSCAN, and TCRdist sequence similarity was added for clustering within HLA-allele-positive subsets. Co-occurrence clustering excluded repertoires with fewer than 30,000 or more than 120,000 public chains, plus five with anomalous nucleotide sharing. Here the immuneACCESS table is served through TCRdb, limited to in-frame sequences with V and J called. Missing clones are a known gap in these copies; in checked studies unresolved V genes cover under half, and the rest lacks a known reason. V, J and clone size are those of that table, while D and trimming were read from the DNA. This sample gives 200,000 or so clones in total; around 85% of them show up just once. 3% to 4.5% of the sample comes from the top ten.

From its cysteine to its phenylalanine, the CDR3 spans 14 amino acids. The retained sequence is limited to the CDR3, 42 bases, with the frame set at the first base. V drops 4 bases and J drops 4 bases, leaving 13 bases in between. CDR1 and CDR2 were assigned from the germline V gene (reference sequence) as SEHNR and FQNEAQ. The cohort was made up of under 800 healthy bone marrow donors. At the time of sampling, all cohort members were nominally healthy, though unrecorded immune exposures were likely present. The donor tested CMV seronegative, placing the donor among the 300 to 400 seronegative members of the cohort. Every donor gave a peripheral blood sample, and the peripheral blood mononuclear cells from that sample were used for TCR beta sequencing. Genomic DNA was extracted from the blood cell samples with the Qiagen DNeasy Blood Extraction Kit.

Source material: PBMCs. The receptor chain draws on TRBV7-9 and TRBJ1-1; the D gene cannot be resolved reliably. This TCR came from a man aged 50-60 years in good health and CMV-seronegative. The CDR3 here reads CASSSSGSSTEAFF. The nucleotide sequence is TGTGCCAGCAGCTCCTCCGGGTCGAGCACTGAAGCTTTCTTT.